The entry below gives a single TCR beta chain sequence along with its context. Its specificity is unknown. Gene labels here are mouse ones. The read is 1 residue too short to cover the CDR3 end, so that end is filled in from the germline J gene. This sample stems from a study of tissue T cells after allogeneic stem cell transplantation. General study points: The study did not identify alloreactive or antigen-specific tissue TCRs, and some clones might be persisting host cells.

The CDR3 consists of 14 residues. From germline, CDR1 is KGHPV and CDR2 FQNQEV (reference sequence). V lost 2 bases and J lost 0, with 7 bases in between. Time point described: mouse harvest day 7 after allogeneic transplant. Mouse grafts combined 10^7 T-cell-depleted bone marrow cells with 10^6 splenic CD5+ T cells. Only in-frame clones appear in the TCRdb table, and some are missing; sequencing was by immunoSEQ multiplex PCR. Altogether about 11,000 clones are present, more than 30% being singletons, with the ten largest covering under 2%. This TCR derives from a female BALB/c mouse given C57BL/6 T cells with graft-versus-host disease after an allogeneic hematopoietic cell transplant. The sequenced sample was skin. The chain recombines TRBV26 with TRBJ1-1; D call uncertain. The CDR3 is CASSLIGPNTEVFF. The CDR3 DNA, read in part, is TGTGCCAGCAGTCTGATTGGTCCAAACACAGAAGTCTTC.